This T cell receptor beta chain was sequenced in a study of vaccination and CD4 T cells after COVID-19. Study-wide findings and caveats: Reactive clone data from convalescent patients indicated a median of about 86% appearing only post-vaccination. Spike mono-reactivity was found in 304 of the 307 vaccine-specific clones identified in convalescent patients.

With respect to this clonotype: Its antigen is not known.

The Oncomine TCR Beta short-read assay sequenced DNA from cultured CD4+ T cells. TCRdb fed the PCR reads into MiXCR, producing one record per CDR3 protein. The sample includes over 14,000 distinct CDR3 sequences, roughly a third of them seen just once. The sample's treatment: approximately 9-day PBMC culture with coronavirus spike peptide pools or control peptides (ViraFEST assay). Germline values: CDR1 KGHSH, CDR2 LQKENI. With 1 base removed from V and 3 bases from J, the gap between germline ends came to 13 bases. This CDR3 spans 16 amino acids. This sequence originates from a human donor who had recovered from COVID-19. This sample comprised CD4+ T cells from blood, cultured in vitro, obtained after SARS-CoV-2 vaccination. The genes are TRBV18 and TRBJ2-1; no clear D. CDR3 protein: CASSPQVYGNYNEQFF. For the CDR3, the DNA is TGTGCCAGCTCACCACAGGTTTACGGAAACTACAATGAGCAGTTCTTC.